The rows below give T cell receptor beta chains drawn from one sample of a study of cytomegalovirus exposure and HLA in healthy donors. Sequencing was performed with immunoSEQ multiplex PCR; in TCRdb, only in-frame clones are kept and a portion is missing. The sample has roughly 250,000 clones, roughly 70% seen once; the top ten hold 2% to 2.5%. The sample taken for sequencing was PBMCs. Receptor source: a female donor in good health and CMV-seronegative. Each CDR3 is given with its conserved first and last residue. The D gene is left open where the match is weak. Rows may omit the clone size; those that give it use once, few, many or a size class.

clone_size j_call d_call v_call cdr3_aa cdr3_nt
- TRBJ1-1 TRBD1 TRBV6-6 CASSYDRGRNTEAFF TGTGCCAGCAGTTACGACAGGGGGCGAAACACTGAAGCTTTCTTT
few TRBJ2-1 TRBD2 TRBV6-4 CASSEVAGGYNEQFF TGTGCCAGCAGCGAGGTGGCGGGAGGGTACAATGAGCAGTTCTTC
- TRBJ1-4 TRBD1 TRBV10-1 CAKRGPGTGREKLFF TGCGCCAAGCGGGGGCCCGGGACAGGGCGGGAAAAACTGTTTTTT
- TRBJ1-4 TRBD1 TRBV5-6 CASSPTSRGQGEKLFF TGTGCCAGCAGCCCTACGTCCAGGGGGCAGGGGGAAAAACTGTTTTTT
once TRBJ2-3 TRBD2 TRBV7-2 CASSLGTSGAITDTQYF TGTGCCAGCAGCTTAGGGACTAGCGGGGCCATCACAGATACGCAGTATTTT
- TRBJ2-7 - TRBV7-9 CSSSLPVLDSRQYF TGTTCCAGCAGCTTACCCGTTTTAGACTCCAGGCAGTACTTC
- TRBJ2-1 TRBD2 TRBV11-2 CASSSYTSAPHNEQFF TGTGCCAGCAGCTCCTACACTAGCGCCCCCCACAATGAGCAGTTCTTC
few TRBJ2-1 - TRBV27 CASSLAHVSAGLKFF TGTGCCAGCAGTTTGGCTCACGTCTCGGCGGGGCTAAAGTTCTTC
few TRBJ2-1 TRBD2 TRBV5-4 CASSVPLAGDKEQFF TGTGCCAGCAGCGTGCCTCTAGCGGGAGATAAAGAGCAGTTCTTC
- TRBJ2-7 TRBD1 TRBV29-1 CSVETKGQGNEQYF TGCAGCGTTGAAACGAAGGGACAGGGAAACGAGCAGTACTTC
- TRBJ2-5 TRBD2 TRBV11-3 CASSLPGTSGSKTQYF TGTGCCAGCAGCCTTCCCGGGACTAGCGGGAGTAAGACCCAGTACTTC
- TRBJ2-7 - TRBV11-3 CASSKPSSYEQYF TGTGCCAGCAGTAAGCCTAGCTCCTACGAGCAGTACTTC
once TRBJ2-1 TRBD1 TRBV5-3 CARSGDSVRNNEQFF TGTGCCAGAAGCGGGGACAGTGTCAGGAACAATGAGCAGTTCTTC
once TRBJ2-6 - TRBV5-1 CASASLPGGANVLTF TGCGCCAGCGCGTCTCTTCCTGGTGGGGCCAACGTCCTGACTTTC
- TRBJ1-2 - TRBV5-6 CASSPTPGQAFYGYTF TGTGCCAGCAGCCCAACTCCTGGACAAGCCTTCTATGGCTACACCTTC
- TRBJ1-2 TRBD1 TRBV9 CASSEGTAYGYTF TGTGCCAGCAGCGAGGGGACAGCCTATGGCTACACCTTC
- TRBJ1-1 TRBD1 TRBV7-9 CASSATGAGAEAFF TGTGCCAGCAGCGCCACAGGGGCCGGGGCTGAAGCTTTCTTT
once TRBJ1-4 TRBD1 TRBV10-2 CASRGNRGHQEKLFF TGCGCCAGCAGGGGAAACAGGGGGCATCAGGAAAAACTGTTTTTT
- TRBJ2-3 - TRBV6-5 CASSPGADTQYF TGTGCCAGCAGTCCCGGTGCAGATACGCAGTATTTT
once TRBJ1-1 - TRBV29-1 CSVRRTPNTEAFF TGCAGCGTTCGACGGACACCGAACACTGAAGCTTTCTTT
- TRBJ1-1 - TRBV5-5 CASSGGSQNTEAFF TGTGCCAGCAGCGGCGGGAGTCAGAACACTGAAGCTTTCTTT
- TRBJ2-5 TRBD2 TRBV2 CASLAEYQETQYF TGTGCCAGCCTAGCGGAGTACCAAGAGACCCAGTACTTC
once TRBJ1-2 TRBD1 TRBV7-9 CSSSWKQGAFGGYTF TGTTCCAGCAGCTGGAAACAGGGGGCCTTTGGGGGCTACACCTTC
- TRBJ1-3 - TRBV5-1 CASSLSLSSFGNTIYF TGCGCCAGCAGCTTGAGTCTCAGTTCCTTTGGAAACACCATATATTTT
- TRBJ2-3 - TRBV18 CASSSGLTDTQYF TGTGCCAGCTCGTCGGGTCTCACAGATACGCAGTATTTT
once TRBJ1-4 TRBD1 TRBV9 CASSGTGGRNEKLFF TGTGCCAGCAGCGGCACAGGGGGCCGGAATGAAAAACTGTTTTTT
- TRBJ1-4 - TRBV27 CASSVTTSGEKLFF TGTGCCAGCAGTGTTACAACCTCAGGGGAAAAACTGTTTTTT
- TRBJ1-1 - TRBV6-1 CASSEMRNVEAFF TGTGCCAGCAGTGAAATGAGGAACGTAGAAGCTTTCTTT
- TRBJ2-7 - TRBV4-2 CASSQQTTLYEQYF TGTGCCAGCAGCCAACAGACAACCCTCTACGAGCAGTACTTC
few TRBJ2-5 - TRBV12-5 CASGLDLGGRETQYF TGTGCTAGTGGTTTGGACCTGGGCGGGCGGGAGACCCAGTACTTC
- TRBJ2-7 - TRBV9 CASSVVGSGYDEQYF TGTGCCAGCAGCGTAGTGGGCTCGGGGTACGACGAGCAGTACTTC
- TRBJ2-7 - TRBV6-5 CASRPGTPPYEQYF TGTGCCAGCAGACCCGGGACACCACCCTACGAGCAGTACTTC
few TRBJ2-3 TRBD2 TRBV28 CASRLTSGKTQYF TGTGCCAGCAGGTTAACTAGCGGGAAGACGCAGTATTTT
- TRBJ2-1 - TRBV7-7 CASSGTGRVDEQFF TGTGCCAGCAGCGGTACAGGGCGAGTCGATGAGCAGTTCTTC
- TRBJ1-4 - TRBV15 CATSRLPVANEKLFF TGTGCCACCAGCAGACTCCCGGTGGCTAATGAAAAACTGTTTTTT
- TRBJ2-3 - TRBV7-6 CASSRRRGTDTQYF TGTGCCAGCAGCCGGCGGAGAGGCACAGATACGCAGTATTTT
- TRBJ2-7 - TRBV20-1 CSARADYEQYF TGCAGTGCTAGAGCAGACTACGAGCAGTACTTC
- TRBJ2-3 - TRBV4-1 CASSQATAVSSTDTQYF TGCGCCAGCAGCCAAGCCACGGCGGTTTCTAGCACAGATACGCAGTATTTT
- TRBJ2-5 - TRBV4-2 CASSQGGGYQETQYF TGTGCCAGCAGCCAAGGAGGCGGCTACCAAGAGACCCAGTACTTC
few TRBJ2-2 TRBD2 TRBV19 CASSIKGAGGPSTGELFF TGTGCCAGTAGTATTAAAGGAGCGGGAGGGCCATCCACCGGGGAGCTGTTTTTT
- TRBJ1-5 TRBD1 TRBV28 CASQGAQTLGTQHF TGTGCCAGCCAGGGGGCGCAAACGTTGGGGACCCAGCATTTT
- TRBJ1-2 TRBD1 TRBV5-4 CASSSRDSNFYGYTF TGTGCCAGCAGCAGCCGGGACAGCAATTTCTATGGCTACACCTTC
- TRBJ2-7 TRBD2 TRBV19 CASSQAGGSSYEQYF TGTGCCAGTAGTCAGGCGGGAGGCAGCTCCTACGAGCAGTACTTC
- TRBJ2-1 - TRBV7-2 CASSLRSGSGSSYNEQFF TGTGCCAGCAGCTTAAGGTCGGGGAGCGGAAGCTCCTACAATGAGCAGTTCTTC
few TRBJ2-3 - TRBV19 CASSIWGRGTDTQYF TGTGCCAGTAGTATATGGGGAAGGGGGACAGATACGCAGTATTTT
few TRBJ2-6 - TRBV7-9 CASSDFSDSGANVLTF TGTGCCAGCAGCGACTTCAGTGATTCTGGGGCCAACGTCCTGACTTTC
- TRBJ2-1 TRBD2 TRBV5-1 CASSLSVAGGEQFF TGCGCCAGCAGCTTGTCAGTAGCGGGAGGTGAGCAGTTCTTC
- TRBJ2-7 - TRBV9 CASSPRPAPGEQYF TGTGCCAGCAGCCCCCGGCCGGCGCCAGGCGAGCAGTACTTC
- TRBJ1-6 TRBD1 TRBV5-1 CASSSPDSQGANSPLHF TGCGCCAGCAGCAGCCCTGACTCTCAGGGGGCTAATTCACCCCTCCACTTT
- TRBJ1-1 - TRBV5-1 CASSSQTGSECTEAFF TGCGCCAGCAGCTCCCAAACAGGGAGTGAGTGCACTGAAGCTTTCTTT
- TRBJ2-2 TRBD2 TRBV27 CASSPPDGGRAAGELFF TGTGCCAGCAGTCCCCCTGATGGCGGGAGGGCGGCCGGGGAGCTGTTTTTT
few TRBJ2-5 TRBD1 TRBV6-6 CASSPTGGGETQYF TGTGCCAGCAGTCCAACAGGGGGCGGGGAGACCCAGTACTTC
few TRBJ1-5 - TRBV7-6 CASSLGSNGNQPQHF TGTGCCAGCAGCTTAGGCAGTAATGGCAATCAGCCCCAGCATTTT